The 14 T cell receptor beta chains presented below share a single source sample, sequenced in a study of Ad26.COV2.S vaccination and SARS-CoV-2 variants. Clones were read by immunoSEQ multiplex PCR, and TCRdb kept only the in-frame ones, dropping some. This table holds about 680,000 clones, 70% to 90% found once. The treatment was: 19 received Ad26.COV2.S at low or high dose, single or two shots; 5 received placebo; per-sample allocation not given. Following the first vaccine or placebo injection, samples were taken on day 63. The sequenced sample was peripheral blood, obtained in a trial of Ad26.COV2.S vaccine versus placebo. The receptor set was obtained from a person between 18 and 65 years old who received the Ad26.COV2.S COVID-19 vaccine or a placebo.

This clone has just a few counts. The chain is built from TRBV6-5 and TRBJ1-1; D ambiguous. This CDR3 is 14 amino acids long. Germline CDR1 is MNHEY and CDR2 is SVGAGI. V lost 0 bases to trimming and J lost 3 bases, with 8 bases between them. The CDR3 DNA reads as TGTGCCAGCAGTTACTCCGACGGATACACTGAAGCTTTCTTT. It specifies CASSYSDGYTEAFF.

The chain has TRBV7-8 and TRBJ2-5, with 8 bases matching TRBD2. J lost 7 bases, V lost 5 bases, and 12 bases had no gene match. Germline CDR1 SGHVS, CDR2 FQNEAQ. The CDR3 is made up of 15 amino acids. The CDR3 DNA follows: TGTGCCAGCAGCGAAACTAGCGGAGGCGCCGGGACCCAGTACTTC. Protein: CASSETSGGAGTQYF.

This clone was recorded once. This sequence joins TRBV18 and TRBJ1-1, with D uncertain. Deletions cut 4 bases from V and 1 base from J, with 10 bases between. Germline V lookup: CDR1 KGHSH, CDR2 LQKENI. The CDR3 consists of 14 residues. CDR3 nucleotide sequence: TGTGCCAGCTCACTTACTTCGAAGAACACTGAAGCTTTCTTT. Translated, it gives CASSLTSKNTEAFF.

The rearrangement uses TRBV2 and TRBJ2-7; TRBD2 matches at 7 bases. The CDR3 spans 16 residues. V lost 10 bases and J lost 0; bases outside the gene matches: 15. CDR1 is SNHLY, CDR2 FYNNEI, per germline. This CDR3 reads CAITEGQRDRSYEQYF. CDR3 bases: TGTGCCATCACGGAGGGTCAGCGGGATCGCTCCTACGAGCAGTACTTC.

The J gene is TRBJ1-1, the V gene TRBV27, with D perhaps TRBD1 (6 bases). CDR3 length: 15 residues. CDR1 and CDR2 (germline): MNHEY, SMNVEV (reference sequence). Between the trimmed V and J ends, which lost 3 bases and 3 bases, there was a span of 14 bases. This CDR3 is CASSFSGVRDTEAFF. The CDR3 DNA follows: TGTGCCAGCAGTTTCTCAGGGGTACGGGACACTGAAGCTTTCTTT.

The CDR3 region is CASSLDTGYTF. For the CDR3, the DNA is TGTGCCAGCAGTCTCGATACTGGCTACACCTTC. J is TRBJ1-2 and V is TRBV12-3 or TRBV12-4; D is undetermined. The CDR3 spans 11 residues. V was clipped by 5 bases and J by 7 bases, with 8 bases between them.

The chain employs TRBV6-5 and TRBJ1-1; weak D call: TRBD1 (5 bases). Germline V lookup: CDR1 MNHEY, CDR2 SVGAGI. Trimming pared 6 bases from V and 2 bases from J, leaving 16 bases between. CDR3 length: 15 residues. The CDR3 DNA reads TGTGCCAGCAGCTCCGCGGGGGGGGTAAACACTGAAGCTTTCTTT. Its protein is CASSSAGGVNTEAFF.

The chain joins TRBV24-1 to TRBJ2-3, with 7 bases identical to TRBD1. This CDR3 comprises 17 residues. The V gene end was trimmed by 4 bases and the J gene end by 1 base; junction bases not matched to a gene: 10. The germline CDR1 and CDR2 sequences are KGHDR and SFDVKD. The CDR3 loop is CATSDLAGTVGTDTQYF. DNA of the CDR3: TGTGCCACCAGTGACCTCGCCGGGACAGTGGGCACAGATACGCAGTATTTT.

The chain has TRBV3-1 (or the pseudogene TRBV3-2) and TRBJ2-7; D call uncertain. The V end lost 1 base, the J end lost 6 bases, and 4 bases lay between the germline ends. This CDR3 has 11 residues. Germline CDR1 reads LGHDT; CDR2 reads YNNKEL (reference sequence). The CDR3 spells CASSQGVEQYF. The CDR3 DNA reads TGTGCCAGCAGCCAAGGGGTCGAGCAGTACTTC.

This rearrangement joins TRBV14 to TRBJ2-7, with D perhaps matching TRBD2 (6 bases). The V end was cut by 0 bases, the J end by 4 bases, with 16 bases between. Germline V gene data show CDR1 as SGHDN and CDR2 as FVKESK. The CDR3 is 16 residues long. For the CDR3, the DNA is TGTGCCAGCAGCCAAGATGTGGCTCTCCGGGGGTACGAGCAGTACTTC. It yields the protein CASSQDVALRGYEQYF.

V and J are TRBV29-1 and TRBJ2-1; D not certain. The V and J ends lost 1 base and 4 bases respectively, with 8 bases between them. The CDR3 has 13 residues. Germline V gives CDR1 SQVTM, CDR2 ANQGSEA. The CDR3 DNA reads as TGCAGCGTTGAAGGTACTACTTACAATGAGCAGTTCTTC. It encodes CSVEGTTYNEQFF.

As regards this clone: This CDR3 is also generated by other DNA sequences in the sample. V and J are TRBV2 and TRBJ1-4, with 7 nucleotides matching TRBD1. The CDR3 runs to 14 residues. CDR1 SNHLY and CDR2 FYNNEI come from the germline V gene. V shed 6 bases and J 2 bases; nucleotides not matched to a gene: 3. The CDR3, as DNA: TGTGCCAGCAGCCGACAGGGTACTAATGAAAAACTGTTTTTT. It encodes CASSRQGTNEKLFF.

CDR3 bases: TGTGCCAGCAGCAAAGCACATTTTTCCGAGAGCTCCTACAATGAGCAGTTCTTC. It specifies CASSKAHFSESSYNEQFF. The rearrangement links TRBV21-1 to TRBJ2-1. TRBV21-1 is a pseudogene segment. The CDR3 is 18 amino acids.

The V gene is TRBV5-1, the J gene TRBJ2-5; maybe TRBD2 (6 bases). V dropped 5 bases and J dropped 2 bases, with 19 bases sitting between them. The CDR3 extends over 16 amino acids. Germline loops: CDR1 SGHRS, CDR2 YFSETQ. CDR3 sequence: CASSRGNGGKQETQYF. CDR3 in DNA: TGCGCCAGCAGTCGGGGGAACGGTGGGAAGCAAGAGACCCAGTACTTC. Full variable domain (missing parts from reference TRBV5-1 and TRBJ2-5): KAGVTQTPRYLIKTRGQQVTLSCSPISGHRSVSWYQQTPGQGLQFLFEYFSETQRNKGNFPGRFSGRQFSNSRSEMNVSTLELGDSALYLCASSRGNGGKQETQYFGPGTRLLVL.